Each of the 3 T cell receptor beta chains below was sequenced from the same sample in a study of CD8+ T cells in alopecia areata. cDNA reverse transcribed from extracted RNA served as the sequencing template. Clones were sequenced by immunoSEQ multiplex PCR, and TCRdb holds only the in-frame ones, with some missing. The sample contains around 100,000 clones, none of them singletons. The sequenced sample consisted of lesional skin. These receptors all come from a C3H/HeJ mouse with alopecia areata. The strain is characterized by the MHC haplotype H2-k.

This clone was observed a handful of times. Mouse gene names and germline throughout. The CDR3 end is not reached by the read, which stops 4 residues before it; the germline J gene fills it in. J is TRBJ2-5 and V is TRBV19; 8 positions match TRBD2. The length of the CDR3 is 17 residues. The J segment lost 2 bases and the V segment lost 0 bases, leaving 8 bases of the junction unmatched. Per the germline V gene, CDR1 is FNHDT and CDR2 is SITEND (reference sequence). CDR3: CASSIEGGAVGQDTQYF. CDR3 bases read: TGTGCCAGCAGTATAGAGGGGGGGGCGGTGGGCCAAGAC.

This clone has more than one count but fewer than ten. Gene and germline names: mouse. The read is 4 residues too short to cover the CDR3 end, so that end is filled in from the germline J gene. The J gene is TRBJ2-1, the V gene TRBV31; possible D gene TRBD2, 6 bases. Germline V gene sequence: CDR1 GKSSPN, CDR2 SITVG. This CDR3 has 12 residues. CDR3 region: CAWSPGGAEQFF. The covered CDR3 bases are TGTGCCTGGAGTCCGGGGGGAGCT.

A few counts support this clone. All gene names here are mouse names. The read is 4 residues too short to cover the CDR3 end, so that end is filled in from the germline J gene. The chain links TRBV13-3 to TRBJ2-3, with TRBD2 matching 8 bases. Unmatched junction bases numbered 1, after V lost 5 bases and J lost 2 bases. Germline CDR1 NNHDY, CDR2 SYVADS. The CDR3 extends over 13 amino acids. Incomplete CDR3 DNA: TGTGCCAGCAGGGGACTGGCTGCAGAA. Translated, it gives CASRGLAAE. The whole CDR3 sequence is CASRGLAAETLYF.